The rows below give T cell receptor beta chains drawn from one sample of a study of blood T cell repertoires in COVID-19. Method: immunoSEQ multiplex PCR; TCRdb's copy keeps in-frame clones and lacks some. The table lists 120,000 or so clones, just over 70% of them singletons. The sample taken for sequencing was peripheral blood. The receptors were sampled from a human donor with acute or convalescent COVID-19. The donor label of this sample is uncertain. CDR3s include the opening cysteine and the closing phenylalanine or tryptophan. A D gene is named only where the DNA matches it firmly. The listing skips clone size in some rows; elsewhere it reads once, few, many or a size class.

>-|TRBJ2-3|16|TRBV7-3|-
CASSPQGGLTTDTQYF
TGTGCCAGCAGCCCCCAAGGTGGACTTACCACAGATACGCAGTATTTT
>few|TRBJ2-1|15|TRBV7-6|-
CASSLIGGRYNEQFF
TGTGCCAGCAGCTTGATCGGGGGGCGGTACAATGAGCAGTTCTTC
>-|TRBJ2-3|14|TRBV2|TRBD1
CASSNRGYTDTQYF
TGTGCCAGCAGTAACAGGGGGTACACAGATACGCAGTATTTT
>-|TRBJ2-1|15|TRBV5-4|TRBD1
CASSPRQGAYNEQFF
TGTGCCAGCAGCCCTAGACAGGGAGCCTACAATGAGCAGTTCTTC
>-|TRBJ2-5|16|TRBV7-9|TRBD1
CASSLRSRGRGETQYF
TGTGCCAGCAGCTTAAGATCAAGGGGGCGCGGAGAGACCCAGTACTTC
>-|TRBJ1-5|15|TRBV2|TRBD1
CASQIPGQGNQPQHF
TGTGCCAGCCAAATACCGGGACAGGGTAATCAGCCCCAGCATTTT
>-|TRBJ1-6|14|TRBV7-9|-
CASSLAGLGSPLHF
TGTGCCAGCAGCTTAGCGGGGCTCGGCTCACCCCTCCACTTT
>-|TRBJ2-3|15|TRBV12-5|-
CASGLVLPGDGTQYF
TGTGCTAGTGGTTTGGTACTTCCAGGGGACGGTACGCAGTATTTT
>few|TRBJ2-7|15|TRBV12-5|TRBD1
CASGSRDRATYEQYF
TGTGCTAGTGGTTCCCGGGACAGGGCTACCTACGAGCAGTACTTC
>-|TRBJ2-2|17|TRBV5-1|TRBD2
CASSLKSGGSNTGELFF
TGCGCCAGCAGCTTGAAGAGCGGGGGGTCGAACACCGGGGAGCTGTTTTTT
>-|TRBJ2-3|19|TRBV7-9|TRBD1
CASSSMYVRDRGFEDTQYF
TGTGCCAGCAGCTCCATGTACGTTCGGGACAGGGGGTTCGAAGATACGCAGTATTTT
>-|TRBJ2-6|17|TRBV27|TRBD2
CASSGTSGGAGANVLTF
TGTGCCAGCAGCGGGACTAGCGGGGGGGCTGGGGCCAACGTCCTGACTTTC
>once|TRBJ1-1|15|TRBV18|-
CASSPPQGRVTEAFF
TGTGCCAGCTCACCACCGCAGGGGCGGGTAACTGAAGCTTTCTTT
>-|TRBJ1-6|15|TRBV7-9|TRBD1
CASSFGGGRNSPLHF
TGTGCCAGCAGCTTTGGAGGGGGCCGTAATTCACCCCTCCACTTT
>-|TRBJ1-1|15|TRBV12-5|TRBD1
CASGSGTGPNTEAFF
TGTGCTAGTGGTTCTGGGACAGGGCCGAACACTGAAGCTTTCTTT
>-|TRBJ1-1|16|TRBV5-1|-
CASSPLSDSRNTEAFF
TGCGCCAGCAGCCCTCTTTCGGACAGTCGCAACACTGAAGCTTTCTTT
>many|TRBJ1-2|13|TRBV7-9|-
CASSSESATLRTF
TGTGCCAGCAGCTCGGAGTCGGCAACCCTTCGCACCTTC